The 29 T cell receptor beta chains below were found in one sample sequenced in a study of OX40 agonist ivuxolimab in advanced cancers. Produced via immunoSEQ multiplex PCR; TCRdb's table is partial and in-frame only. The table has 76,000 or so clones, approximately 85% seen once; the top ten hold approximately 0.63%. Sequenced material: CD4+ or CD8+ T cells sorted from blood, taken in a trial of the OX40 agonist ivuxolimab. The source of these receptors is an adult with an advanced solid tumor such as melanoma, head and neck, liver or kidney cancer.

The V and J genes are TRBV29-1 and TRBJ2-2; 12 bases are shared with TRBD1. V gave up 6 bases and J gave up 3 bases; unmatched junction bases: 5. This CDR3 is built from 15 residues. Germline V gene lookup returns CDR1 SQVTM and CDR2 ANQGSEA. The CDR3 sequence is CSVTGQGAHTGELFF. The CDR3 DNA sequence: TGCAGCGTGACGGGACAGGGGGCGCACACCGGGGAGCTGTTTTTT.

This chain links TRBV15 with TRBJ2-1; D not certain. Trimming removed 1 base at V and 3 bases at J, with 7 bases between. Germline V gives CDR1 LNHNV, CDR2 YYDKDF (reference sequence). The CDR3 is made up of 14 amino acids. The CDR3 DNA is TGTGCCACCAGCAGAGGGGGTCTCTACAATGAGCAGTTCTTC. This sequence encodes CATSRGGLYNEQFF.

The V gene is TRBV6-6, the J gene TRBJ1-3, with TRBD1 as a possible D gene (5 bases). The germline V gene encodes CDR1 MNHNY and CDR2 SVGAGI (reference sequence). The CDR3 loop spans 14 amino acids. Trimming shortened V by 7 bases and J by 3 bases, and 13 bases separated the two germline ends. CDR3 sequence: CASKRGASGNTIYF. DNA of the CDR3: TGTGCCAGCAAGAGAGGGGCTAGTGGAAACACCATATATTTT.

This chain connects TRBV19 to TRBJ2-3, with no clear D. V shed 7 bases and J shed 3 bases, with 11 bases lying between them. Germline assignment: CDR1 LNHDA and CDR2 SQIVND (reference sequence). The CDR3 runs to 13 residues. CDR3 region: CASTPRQTDTQYF. For the CDR3, the DNA is TGTGCCAGTACCCCAAGGCAGACAGATACGCAGTATTTT. Combining the CDR3 with reference TRBV19 and TRBJ2-3 gives the whole variable domain DGGITQSPKYLFRKEGQNVTLSCEQNLNHDAMYWYRQDPGQGLRLIYYSQIVNDFQKGDIAEGYSVSREKKESFPLTVTSAQKNPTAFYLCASTPRQTDTQYFGPGTRLTVL.

The rearrangement joins TRBV5-1 to TRBJ1-2; TRBD1 agrees at 7 bases. Trimming removed 4 bases from V and 4 bases from J; junction bases left unmatched: 4. Per germline, CDR1 SGHRS and CDR2 YFSETQ. The CDR3 totals 13 residues. CDR3 region: CASSEGTVYGYTF. In nucleotides, the CDR3 is TGCGCCAGCAGCGAGGGGACAGTCTATGGCTACACCTTC.

The rearrangement joins TRBV11-3 to TRBJ1-5; possible D gene TRBD1, 5 bases. There are 17 residues in the CDR3. V was clipped by 2 bases and J by 3 bases, with 17 bases between them. Looked up from germline, CDR1 is SGHNT and CDR2 is YENEEA. CDR3 in DNA: TGTGCCAGCAGCTTACCCGGAGGGACCTATCACAATCAGCCCCAGCATTTT. Translation gives CASSLPGGTYHNQPQHF.

This clone was recorded once. The V and J genes are TRBV5-5 and TRBJ2-7, with unresolved D. CDR3 length: 13 amino acids. V lost 0 bases, J lost 1 base, and 5 bases lay in between. The V gene's germline CDR1 is SGHKS and CDR2 YYEKEE (reference sequence). In nucleotides, the CDR3 is TGTGCCAGCAGCTTGGTAGGTTCCTACGAGCAGTACTTC. It encodes CASSLVGSYEQYF.

This chain joins TRBV7-9 and TRBJ2-2; D might be TRBD2 (5 bases). Trimming took 1 base from V and 4 from J, leaving 10 bases between them. The CDR3 has 15 residues. Germline CDR1 is SEHNR and CDR2 is FQNEAQ (reference sequence). The CDR3 region has the DNA TGTGCCAGCAGCTTAGTAGGGAGCGGCACCGGGGAGCTGTTTTTT. Translating it yields CASSLVGSGTGELFF. The full variable domain, in which reference TRBV7-9 and TRBJ2-2 provide the parts outside the CDR3, is DTGVSQNPRHKITKRGQNVTFRCDPISEHNRLYWYRQTLGQGPEFLTYFQNEAQLEKSRLLSDRFSAERPKGSFSTLEIQRTEQGDSAMYLCASSLVGSGTGELFFGEGSRLTVL.

V usage is TRBV5-4 and J usage is TRBJ1-2, with D unresolved. V was cut by 4 bases and J by 8 bases, with 9 bases left in between. This CDR3 is 11 amino acids long. CDR1 is SGHNT, CDR2 YYREEE, per germline (reference sequence). DNA for the CDR3: TGTGCCAGCAGCCGTGCCCGGGGCTACACCTTC. Protein sequence: CASSRARGYTF.

V and J are TRBV11-2 and TRBJ1-6; 7 nucleotides match TRBD1. Germline CDR1 SGHAT, CDR2 FQNNGV. This CDR3 comprises 16 residues. The V and J ends lost 4 bases and 9 bases, in that order; junction bases with no gene match: 12. The CDR3 loop is CASSSREGAVGSPLHF. CDR3 sequence (DNA): TGTGCCAGCAGCTCTAGAGAGGGGGCCGTGGGTTCACCCCTCCACTTT.

This chain uses TRBV7-6 with TRBJ2-7, with 9 nucleotides matching TRBD2. Per germline, CDR1 SGHVS and CDR2 FNYEAQ. There are 16 residues in the CDR3. The ends lost 1 base at V and 0 bases at J; junction bases unmatched: 4. This chain's CDR3 is CASSLGQAGGSYEQYF. The CDR3 DNA reads as TGTGCCAGCAGCTTAGGACAAGCGGGGGGCTCCTACGAGCAGTACTTC.

V and J are TRBV30 and TRBJ2-7; 9 bases are a match to TRBD2. The V and J ends lost 2 bases and 4 bases, in that order; junction bases with no gene match: 6. Germline values: CDR1 GTSNPN, CDR2 SVGIG (reference sequence). This CDR3 is 14 amino acids long. The CDR3 coding sequence is TGTGCCTGGAGTATCGCGGGGGGGCGGTACGAGCAGTACTTC. Its translation is CAWSIAGGRYEQYF.

The genes are TRBV2 and TRBJ1-3; D gene uncertain. This CDR3 is built from 14 residues. CDR1 is SNHLY, CDR2 FYNNEI, per germline. V gave up 4 bases and J gave up 5 bases, with 12 bases separating them. CDR3 sequence (DNA): TGTGCCAGCAGTGGGGGAGCCAGTCGAAACACCATATATTTT. It is translated as CASSGGASRNTIYF.

This rearrangement joins TRBV4-2 to TRBJ2-3; D is uncertain. V lost 3 bases to trimming and J lost 0 bases, with 13 bases between them. Germline loops: CDR1 LGHNA, CDR2 YNFKEQ. The CDR3 loop spans 16 amino acids. For the CDR3, the DNA is TGTGCCAGCAGCCAGTTAATGCAAACTAGCACAGATACGCAGTATTTT. It encodes CASSQLMQTSTDTQYF.

This rearrangement joins TRBV4-1 to TRBJ2-7; a possible D gene is TRBD2 (5 bases). The CDR3 contains 17 residues. The V gene lost 0 bases and the J gene lost 0 bases, with 15 bases spanning the gap. Germline V gene sequence: CDR1 MGHRA, CDR2 YSYEKL. The CDR3 nucleotides read TGCGCCAGCAGCCAAGATACCGGCGCCGGACTCTCCTACGAGCAGTACTTC. As protein: CASSQDTGAGLSYEQYF.

The V gene is TRBV30, the J gene TRBJ2-7, with D possibly being TRBD2 (5 bases). Per the germline V gene, CDR1 is GTSNPN and CDR2 is SVGIG (reference sequence). Trimming removed 2 bases at V and 7 bases at J, with 18 bases between. CDR3 length: 14 residues. The CDR3 bases are TGTGCCTGGAGTTCGTCTAGCCTCCCCGGGGAGCAGTACTTC. It translates to CAWSSSSLPGEQYF.

The V gene is TRBV7-2, the J gene TRBJ1-5; TRBD1 matches 9 bases. Germline V gives CDR1 SGHTA, CDR2 FQGNSA. The CDR3 consists of 16 residues. V lost 3 bases and J lost 4; bases outside the gene matches: 7. CDR3 in DNA: TGTGCCAGCAGCTTGGGACAGGGAAGAGGGAATCAGCCCCAGCATTTT. Its translation: CASSLGQGRGNQPQHF.

This clone has just a few counts. J is TRBJ2-2 and V is TRBV11-2; D might be TRBD2 (5 bases). The length of the CDR3 is 13 residues. Trimming took off 5 bases at V and 7 bases at J, with 11 bases between the two ends. Germline CDR1 reads SGHAT; CDR2 reads FQNNGV. For the CDR3, the DNA is TGTGCCAGCAGCCTCGTACTAGACGGGGAGCTGTTTTTT. Translation: CASSLVLDGELFF.

CDR3 coding DNA: TGTGCCAGCAGTTCTCAGGGGGCCGGCAATCAGCCCCAGCATTTT. It specifies CASSSQGAGNQPQHF. The V call is TRBV6-6, the J call TRBJ1-5, with 8 bases matching TRBD1. Germline CDR1 reads MNHNY; CDR2 reads SVGAGI (reference sequence). CDR3 length: 15 amino acids. The J segment lost 2 bases and the V segment lost 4 bases, leaving 4 bases of the junction unmatched.

V and J are TRBV12-5 and TRBJ2-7; tentatively, D is TRBD1 (6 bases). The CDR3 loop spans 13 amino acids. Germline CDR1 is LGHNT and CDR2 is FRNRAP. Trimming cost V 5 bases and J 4 bases, with 12 bases left between them. For the CDR3, the DNA is TGTGCTAGTGGTCCCCAGGGACAATACGAGCAGTACTTC. This translates into CASGPQGQYEQYF.

V usage is TRBV7-8 and J usage is TRBJ2-7, with 10 bases lining up with TRBD1. The J segment lost 3 bases and the V segment lost 6 bases, leaving 11 bases of the junction unmatched. The CDR3 sequence is 16 residues long. Germline lookup yields CDR1 SGHVS and CDR2 FQNEAQ. The CDR3 DNA follows: TGTGCCAGCAGGTTATCGCCCGGGACAGGGGTCTACGAGCAGTACTTC. Its translation is CASRLSPGTGVYEQYF.

This clone came up a few times. The CDR3 nucleotides are TGTGCCAGCAGACCGAATTCAGGGGGGAGCTCCTACAATGAGCAGTTCTTC. Protein product: CASRPNSGGSSYNEQFF. The chain is built from TRBV2 and TRBJ2-1, with a weak D call TRBD1 (7 bases). V was cut by 6 bases and J by 0 bases, with 18 bases left in between. The CDR3 is made up of 17 amino acids. CDR1 SNHLY and CDR2 FYNNEI come from the germline V gene.

CDR3 sequence (DNA): TGTGCCAGCAGCTTATTGATAGAGACCCAGTACTTC. It translates to CASSLLIETQYF. The V and J genes are TRBV7-8 and TRBJ2-5; D unresolved. V gave up 2 bases and J gave up 4 bases, with 5 bases separating them. This CDR3 contains 12 residues. Germline CDR1 is SGHVS and CDR2 is FQNEAQ.

This CDR3 is CASSQEGAKEEGGYTF. The CDR3 coding sequence is TGCGCCAGCAGTCAAGAGGGGGCGAAGGAAGAGGGCGGCTACACCTTC. The genes are TRBV23-1 and TRBJ1-2, with 7 nucleotides matching TRBD1. TRBV23-1 is labeled an ORF, and its function is uncertain. V lost 2 bases to trimming and J lost 8 bases; unmatched junction nucleotides: 14. The CDR3 totals 16 residues.

This clone was found a few times. V gene TRBV11-2 combines with J gene TRBJ1-2, with D possibly TRBD1 on 6 matching bases. This CDR3 contains 14 residues. Germline V gene sequence: CDR1 SGHAT, CDR2 FQNNGV. Trimming took off 6 bases at V and 2 bases at J, with 13 bases between the two ends. The CDR3 loop reads CASRSAGANYGYTF. Here the CDR3 DNA reads TGTGCCAGCAGATCGGCAGGGGCCAACTATGGCTACACCTTC.

The chain couples TRBV18 to TRBJ1-1; a possible D gene is TRBD1 (5 bases). CDR1 and CDR2 (germline): KGHSH, LQKENI. The V and J ends lost 3 bases and 8 bases respectively, with 19 bases between them. This CDR3 has 15 residues. The CDR3 loop is CASSPGDGVLVEAFF. The CDR3 region has the DNA TGTGCCAGCTCACCGGGGGACGGGGTTCTCGTCGAAGCTTTCTTT.

The chain carries TRBV7-2 and TRBJ2-1; no clear D gene. V shed 4 bases and J shed 3 bases, with 13 bases lying between them. There are 15 residues in the CDR3. Germline assignment: CDR1 SGHTA and CDR2 FQGNSA. CDR3 region: CASSWGRRGYNEQFF. CDR3 bases: TGTGCCAGCAGCTGGGGTCGCCGCGGCTACAATGAGCAGTTCTTC.

The chain recombines TRBV5-1 with TRBJ2-3, with TRBD1 as a possible D gene (6 bases). The V gene's germline CDR1 is SGHRS and CDR2 YFSETQ. This CDR3 is 13 amino acids long. V lost 4 bases, J lost 12 bases, and 18 bases lay in between. The CDR3 loop reads CASSRDRPEDQYF. The CDR3 DNA reads TGCGCCAGCAGCCGTGACAGGCCAGAAGACCAGTATTTT.

This clone came up once. This chain uses TRBV7-8 with TRBJ2-7; D unresolved. Germline V lookup: CDR1 SGHVS, CDR2 FQNEAQ. The CDR3 totals 15 residues. The V end was cut by 5 bases, the J end by 1 base, with 15 bases between. CDR3 DNA: TGTGCCAGCAGCCCCCTTTTGGGTCAATCCTACGAGCAGTACTTC. Amino acid sequence: CASSPLLGQSYEQYF.